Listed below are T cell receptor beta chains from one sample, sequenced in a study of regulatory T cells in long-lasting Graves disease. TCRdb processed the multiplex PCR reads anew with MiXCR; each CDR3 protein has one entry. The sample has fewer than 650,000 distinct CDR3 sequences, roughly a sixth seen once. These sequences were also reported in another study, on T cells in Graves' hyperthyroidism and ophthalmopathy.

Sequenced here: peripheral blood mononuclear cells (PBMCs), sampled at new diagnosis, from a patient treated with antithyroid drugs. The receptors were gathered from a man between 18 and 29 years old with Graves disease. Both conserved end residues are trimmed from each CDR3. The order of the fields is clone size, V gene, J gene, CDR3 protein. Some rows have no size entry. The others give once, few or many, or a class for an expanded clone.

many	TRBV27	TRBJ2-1	ASSLSEHGGPEQF
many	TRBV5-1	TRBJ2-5	ASSEGLAVWETQY
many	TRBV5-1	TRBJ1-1	ASSFTRPLGTEAF
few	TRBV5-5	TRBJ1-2	ASWNGAWGYT
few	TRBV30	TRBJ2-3	AWGGPSSTDTQY
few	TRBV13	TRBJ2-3	ASSNREFNPDTQY
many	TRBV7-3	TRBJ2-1	ASSFQQGTEQF
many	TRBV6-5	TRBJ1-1	ASSYSIHGNTEAF
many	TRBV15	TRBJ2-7	ATSRGGQGFYEQY
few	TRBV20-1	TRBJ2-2	SARDTRAGGNTGELF
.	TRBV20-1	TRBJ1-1	SARPQGEAF
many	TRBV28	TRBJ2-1	ASSLATFDEQF
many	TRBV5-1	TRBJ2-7	ASSQGAGTGSYEQY
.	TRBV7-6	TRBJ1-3	ASSLSWGPSSGNTIY
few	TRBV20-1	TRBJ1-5	SARGTTGTPSNQPQH
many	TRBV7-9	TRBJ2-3	ASKGVAATYEY
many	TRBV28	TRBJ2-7	ASLTPGSGRAMD
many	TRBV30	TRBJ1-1	AWGNRGSAEAF
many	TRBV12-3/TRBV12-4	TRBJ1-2	ASSFPGAEGYT
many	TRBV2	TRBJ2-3	ASKVLAGGPGMY
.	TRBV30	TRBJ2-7	AWNGENYEQY
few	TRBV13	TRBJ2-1	ASGSKDNEQF
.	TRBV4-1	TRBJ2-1	ASSHPGLAYNEQF
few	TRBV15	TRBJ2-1	ATCHGYNEQF
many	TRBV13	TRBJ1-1	ASSPEGIGNTEAF
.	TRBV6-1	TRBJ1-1	AISDTENTEAF
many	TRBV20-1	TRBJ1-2	SARDPGGTTYGYT
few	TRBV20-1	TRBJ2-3	SARGPPGDTQY
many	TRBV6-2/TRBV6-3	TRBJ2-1	ASSVVGVNEQF
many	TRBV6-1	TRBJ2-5	ASSERDRGLGETQY
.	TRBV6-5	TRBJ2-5	ASSYGTGAETQY